Listed here are 21 T cell receptor beta chains from one sample, sequenced in a study of shared clonotypes between healthy human individuals. The method was immunoSEQ multiplex PCR; TCRdb's version includes in-frame clones alone and lacks a portion of them. The top ten hold 34% of the sample, which has roughly 660,000 clones, roughly 91% seen once. Sequenced sample: memory CD8+ T cells from PBMCs. Indicated subset: CD45RO+ cells pooled with CCR7-negative TemRA cells. The receptors here all came from a young man in good health. Some clones in this sample may be carry-over from other donors' samples.

The chain couples TRBV7-8 to TRBJ1-4; D unclear. The CDR3 runs 14 residues. CDR1 is SGHVS and CDR2 is FQNEAQ in the germline V gene. Trimming cost V 3 bases and J 1 base, with 6 bases left between them. The CDR3 protein is CASSFRQTNEKLFF. The DNA for the CDR3 is TGTGCCAGCAGCTTCAGACAAACTAATGAAAAACTGTTTTTT. Filled out from reference TRBV7-8 and TRBJ1-4, the complete variable domain reads GAGVSQSPRYKVAKRGQDVALRCDPISGHVSLFWYQQALGQGPEFLTYFQNEAQLDKSGLPSDRFFAERPEGSVSTLKIQRTQQEDSAVYLCASSFRQTNEKLFFGSGTQLSVL.

The rearrangement joins TRBV5-8 to TRBJ1-5; no reliable D call. The germline V gene has CDR1 SGHTS and CDR2 YDEGEE. This CDR3 has 13 amino acids. Trimming took off 1 base at V and 4 bases at J, with 6 bases between the two ends. CDR3 sequence: CASSLYGNQPQHF. DNA of the CDR3: TGTGCCAGCAGCTTGTACGGAAATCAGCCCCAGCATTTT.

The genes are TRBV4-2 and TRBJ1-1; weak D call: TRBD1 (6 bases). V was pared by 3 bases and J by 0 bases, with 14 bases between. The CDR3 totals 16 residues. Germline values: CDR1 LGHNA, CDR2 YNFKEQ. Written as DNA, the CDR3 is TGTGCCAGCAGCCAGTGGGGGCAGGGGATGAACACTGAAGCTTTCTTT. Translation gives CASSQWGQGMNTEAFF.

The V call is TRBV18, the J call TRBJ2-1; D might be TRBD2 (5 bases). The CDR3 length is 17 residues. Deletions cut 3 bases from V and 2 bases from J, with 17 bases between. Germline V gene sequence: CDR1 KGHSH, CDR2 LQKENI. As DNA, the CDR3 is TGTGCCAGCTCACCCGTCCTAGGGCGGGCTCCCTACAATGAGCAGTTCTTC. It is translated as CASSPVLGRAPYNEQFF.

The chain is built from TRBV27 and TRBJ2-1; possibly TRBD2 for D (6 bases). The V end lost 3 bases, the J end lost 2 bases, and 8 bases lay between the germline ends. The CDR3 is made up of 14 amino acids. Germline assignment: CDR1 MNHEY and CDR2 SMNVEV (reference sequence). The CDR3 is CASSFLATYNEQFF. The CDR3 DNA reads TGTGCCAGCAGTTTTCTAGCGACCTACAATGAGCAGTTCTTC.

CDR3 sequence: CASSLGRQGENIQYF. The CDR3, as DNA: TGTGCCAGCAGCTTAGGACGGCAGGGGGAAAACATTCAGTACTTC. The rearrangement uses TRBV11-1 and TRBJ2-4, with 7 bases lining up with TRBD1. Losses at the gene ends were 1 base for V and 5 bases for J; bases not matched to a gene: 5. In germline, CDR1 is SGHAT, CDR2 FQDESV (reference sequence). The CDR3 spans 15 residues.

This rearrangement joins TRBV6-6 to TRBJ1-5, with D maybe TRBD1 (6 bases). This CDR3 is built from 15 residues. Trimming removed 6 bases from V and 0 bases from J, with 12 bases in between. CDR1 is MNHNY, CDR2 SVGAGI, per germline (reference sequence). The CDR3, as DNA: TGTGCCAGCAGCCCAGGACAGTTTAGCAATCAGCCCCAGCATTTT. This encodes CASSPGQFSNQPQHF.

CDR3 sequence reads: CASSLALAGETQYF. In DNA, the CDR3 is TGTGCCAGCAGCTTGGCACTAGCAGGAGAGACCCAGTACTTC. The V call is TRBV5-5, the J call TRBJ2-5, with D possibly TRBD2 on 6 matching bases. Germline values: CDR1 SGHKS, CDR2 YYEKEE (reference sequence). V lost 0 bases and J lost 4, with 10 bases in between. The length of the CDR3 is 14 residues.

The chain combines TRBV19 with TRBJ1-5, with a possible D match to TRBD1 (6 bases). Germline CDR1 and CDR2: LNHDA and SQIVND (reference sequence). V lost 6 bases, J lost 4 bases, and 13 bases lay in between. CDR3 length: 14 amino acids. The CDR3: CASSHRGWNQPQHF. CDR3 nucleotides: TGTGCCAGTAGCCATAGGGGGTGGAATCAGCCCCAGCATTTT. Drawing the rest from reference TRBV19 and TRBJ1-5, the complete variable domain is DGGITQSPKYLFRKEGQNVTLSCEQNLNHDAMYWYRQDPGQGLRLIYYSQIVNDFQKGDIAEGYSVSREKKESFPLTVTSAQKNPTAFYLCASSHRGWNQPQHFGDGTRLSIL.

The chain is built from TRBV10-3 and TRBJ2-7; no clear D gene. Germline V gene sequence: CDR1 ENHRY, CDR2 SYGVKD. CDR3 length: 11 residues. V was trimmed by 7 bases and J by 6 bases, leaving 10 bases between them. The CDR3 coding sequence is TGTGCCATCAAGGGCGAGGCCGAGCAGTACTTC. Encoded protein: CAIKGEAEQYF.

This clone was recorded only once. The genes are TRBV5-1 and TRBJ1-1; 10 bases line up with TRBD1. Germline V lookup: CDR1 SGHRS, CDR2 YFSETQ. After removal of 5 bases from V and 3 bases from J, the junction contained 4 bases not matched to a gene. The CDR3 runs 14 residues. The CDR3 sequence: CASRGTGDDTEAFF. CDR3 bases: TGCGCCAGCAGGGGGACAGGGGATGACACTGAAGCTTTCTTT.

V and J are TRBV27 and TRBJ2-3; 7 positions match TRBD1. Per the germline V gene, CDR1 is MNHEY and CDR2 is SMNVEV (reference sequence). The V segment lost 7 bases and the J segment 7 bases; nucleotides outside the gene matches: 8. The CDR3 loop spans 13 amino acids. CDR3 in DNA: TGTGCCAGCATCGGGACAGCCGGAAATACGCAGTATTTT. It specifies CASIGTAGNTQYF.

The chain joins TRBV4-1 to TRBJ2-7; a possible D gene is TRBD1 (5 bases). Trimming removed 3 bases from V and 5 bases from J, with 17 bases in between. Germline V gene lookup returns CDR1 MGHRA and CDR2 YSYEKL. There are 15 residues in the CDR3. CDR3 protein: CASSQVWLWGHEQYF. The CDR3 region has the DNA TGCGCCAGCAGCCAGGTCTGGCTATGGGGCCACGAGCAGTACTTC.

The chain recombines TRBV5-6 with TRBJ2-7; the match to TRBD1 covers 7 bases. The CDR3 consists of 12 residues. The V segment lost 4 bases and the J segment 4 bases; nucleotides outside the gene matches: 2. CDR1 and CDR2 (germline): SGHDT, YYEEEE. The CDR3 region has the DNA TGTGCCAGCAGCCAGGGGGTGTACGAGCAGTACTTC. It yields the protein CASSQGVYEQYF.

This chain uses TRBV28 with TRBJ2-1; 11 bases line up with TRBD2. Germline V gene sequence: CDR1 MDHEN, CDR2 SYDVKM. This CDR3 contains 16 residues. The trim removed 6 bases at V and 2 bases at J, leaving 6 bases unmatched. The CDR3 coding sequence is TGTGCCAGCAGCCCTATAGCGGGAGGGCCCTACAATGAGCAGTTCTTC. Translating gives CASSPIAGGPYNEQFF.

The chain is built from TRBV5-1 and TRBJ2-1; D ambiguous. The CDR3 sequence is 12 residues long. The germline V gene has CDR1 SGHRS and CDR2 YFSETQ. V lost 2 bases, J lost 8 bases, and 8 bases lay in between. CDR3 sequence: CASSFSSHEQFF. CDR3 coding DNA: TGCGCCAGCAGCTTCTCTAGTCATGAGCAGTTCTTC.

V usage is TRBV4-1 and J usage is TRBJ1-5; D might be TRBD1 (6 bases). The CDR3 runs 15 residues. Trimming took 4 bases from V and 9 from J, leaving 19 bases between them. Per the germline V gene, CDR1 is MGHRA and CDR2 is YSYEKL. The DNA of the CDR3 is TGCGCCAGCAGCCCCGAATTGGGGGGCCATCGGCCCCAGCATTTT. As protein: CASSPELGGHRPQHF.

V and J are TRBV7-9 and TRBJ2-7; no firm D call. This CDR3 region has 13 residues. Looked up from germline, CDR1 is SEHNR and CDR2 is FQNEAQ (reference sequence). Deletions cut 7 bases from V and 0 bases from J, with 10 bases between. CDR3 region: CASNQQSSYEQYF. Written as DNA, the CDR3 is TGTGCCAGCAACCAACAGAGCTCCTACGAGCAGTACTTC.

The CDR3 here is CASSPGLGYLNTGELFF. The CDR3 DNA is TGTGCCAGCTCACCGGGGTTGGGCTACCTGAACACCGGGGAGCTGTTTTTT. The J gene is TRBJ2-2, the V gene TRBV18; D is undetermined. Per germline, CDR1 KGHSH and CDR2 LQKENI. The CDR3 extends over 17 amino acids. V was clipped by 3 bases and J by 1 base, with 15 bases between them. Variable domain in full (rest from reference TRBV18 and TRBJ2-2): NAGVMQNPRHLVRRRGQEARLRCSPMKGHSHVYWYRQLPEEGLKFMVYLQKENIIDESGMPKERFSAEFPKEGPSILRIQQVVRGDSAAYFCASSPGLGYLNTGELFFGEGSRLTVL.

The rearrangement links TRBV25-1 to TRBJ2-3; unclear D gene. CDR3 length equals 12 residues. Trimming took off 3 bases at V and 4 bases at J, with 5 bases between the two ends. Germline V lookup: CDR1 MGHDK, CDR2 SYGVNS. As DNA, the CDR3 is TGTGCCAGCAGTGAGGGCGCAGATACGCAGTATTTT. This gives the protein CASSEGADTQYF.

The chain employs TRBV6-5 and TRBJ2-3, with D possibly TRBD2 on 5 matching bases. Germline assignment: CDR1 MNHEY and CDR2 SVGAGI. V lost 2 bases, J lost 8 bases, and 14 bases lay in between. The CDR3 has 14 residues. CDR3 bases: TGTGCCAGCAGTTACGGGCCGGGGAAGGGTACGCAGTATTTT. Translation gives CASSYGPGKGTQYF.